This T cell receptor (beta chain) derives from a study of sequential checkpoint blockade in melanoma. Looking at the study overall: Randomization was 1:1 between first-line nivolumab→ipilimumab and ipilimumab→nivolumab.

The data were produced by immunoSEQ multiplex PCR, yet TCRdb's version contains in-frame clones alone and is incomplete. The table has about 13,000 clones, over 20% seen once. This clone appeared a few times. Stated treatment: randomized to nivolumab then ipilimumab (arm A) or the reverse (arm B). No patient had prior DNA-damaging chemotherapy. The source is a human donor with melanoma. The sequenced sample was tumor tissue (inferred from file names), obtained from a patient given nivolumab and ipilimumab in sequence.

The CDR3 nucleotides read TGTGCCAGCAGGGCAGGACTCGGGACTAGCGGGGGGGCGAGTACCGGGGAGCTGTTTTTT. It specifies CASRAGLGTSGGASTGELFF. The gene calls are TRBV11-3 and TRBJ2-2, with TRBD2 matching 16 bases. Losses at the gene ends were 6 bases for V and 5 bases for J; bases not matched to a gene: 15. The CDR3 extends over 20 amino acids. Germline assignment: CDR1 SGHNT and CDR2 YENEEA. Variable domain in full (rest from reference TRBV11-3 and TRBJ2-2): EAGVVQSPRYKIIEKKQPVAFWCNPISGHNTLYWYLQNLGQGPELLIRYENEEAVDDSQLPKDRFSAERLKGVDSTLKIQPAELGDSAVYLCASRAGLGTSGGASTGELFFGEGSRLTVL.